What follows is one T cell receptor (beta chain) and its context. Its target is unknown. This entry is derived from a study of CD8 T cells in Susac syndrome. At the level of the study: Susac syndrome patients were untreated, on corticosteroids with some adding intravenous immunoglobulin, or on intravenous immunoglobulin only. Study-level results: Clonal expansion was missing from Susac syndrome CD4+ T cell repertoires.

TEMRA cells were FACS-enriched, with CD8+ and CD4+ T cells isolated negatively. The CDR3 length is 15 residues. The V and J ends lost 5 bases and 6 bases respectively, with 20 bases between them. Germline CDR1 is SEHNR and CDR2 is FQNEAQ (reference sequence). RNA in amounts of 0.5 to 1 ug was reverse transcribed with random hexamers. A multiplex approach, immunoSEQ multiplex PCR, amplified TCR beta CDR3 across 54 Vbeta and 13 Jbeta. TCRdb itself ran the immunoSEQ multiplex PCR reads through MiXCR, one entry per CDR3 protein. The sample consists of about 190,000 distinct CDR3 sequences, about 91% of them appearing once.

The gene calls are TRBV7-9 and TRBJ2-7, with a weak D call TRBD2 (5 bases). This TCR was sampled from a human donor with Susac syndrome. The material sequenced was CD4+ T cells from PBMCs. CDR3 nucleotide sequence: TGTGCCAGCAGCCCGCCTGGCACCGGAGCGGCCGAGCAGTACTTC. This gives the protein CASSPPGTGAAEQYF.